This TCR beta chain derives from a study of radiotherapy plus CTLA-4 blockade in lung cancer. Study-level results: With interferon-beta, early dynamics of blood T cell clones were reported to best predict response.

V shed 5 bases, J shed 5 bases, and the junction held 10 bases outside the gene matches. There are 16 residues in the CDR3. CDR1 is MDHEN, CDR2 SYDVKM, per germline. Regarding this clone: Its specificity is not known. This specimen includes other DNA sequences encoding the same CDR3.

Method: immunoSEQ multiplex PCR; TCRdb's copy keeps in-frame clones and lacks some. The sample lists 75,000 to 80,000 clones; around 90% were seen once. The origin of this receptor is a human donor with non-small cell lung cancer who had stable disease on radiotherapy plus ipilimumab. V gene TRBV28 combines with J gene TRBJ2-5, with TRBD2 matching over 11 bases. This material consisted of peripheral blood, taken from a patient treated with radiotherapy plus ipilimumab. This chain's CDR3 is CASSQTLTSGAETQYF. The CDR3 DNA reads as TGTGCCAGCAGTCAAACCCTGACTAGCGGGGCGGAGACCCAGTACTTC.